The 25 T cell receptor beta chains below come from one sample, sequenced in a study of blood T cell repertoires in COVID-19. Clones were sequenced by immunoSEQ multiplex PCR, and TCRdb holds only the in-frame ones, with some missing. This repertoire shows a few hundred thousand clones, 70% to 90% found once; its top ten account for more than 2%. Specimen: PBMCs or T cells enriched from blood (not recorded which). These receptors all stem from a man aged 30 to 39 who had recovered from COVID-19.

This chain uses TRBV20-1 with TRBJ1-2; no firm D call. Trimming left V 5 bases short and J 3 bases short, with 4 bases between. CDR1 and CDR2 from the germline V gene are DFQATT and SNEGSKA (reference sequence). This CDR3 comprises 10 residues. CDR3 residues: CSAPYYGYTF. CDR3 bases: TGCAGTGCTCCGTACTATGGCTACACCTTC.

This chain links TRBV28 with TRBJ1-2; 10 bases map to TRBD1. This CDR3 is built from 14 residues. Trimming cost V 5 bases and J 8 bases; bases outside gene matches: 8. Looked up from germline, CDR1 is MDHEN and CDR2 is SYDVKM. CDR3 protein: CASSPRDRGGGYTF. Here the CDR3 DNA reads TGTGCCAGCAGTCCCCGGGACAGGGGAGGCGGCTACACCTTC.

This chain uses TRBV5-4 with TRBJ2-2; the match to TRBD1 covers 7 bases. V was pared by 3 bases and J by 3 bases, with 8 bases of the junction left unmatched. Germline values: CDR1 SGHNT, CDR2 YYREEE (reference sequence). There are 16 residues in the CDR3. Here the CDR3 reads CASSSGGQRHTGELFF. The CDR3 coding sequence is TGTGCCAGCAGCTCAGGGGGACAGAGACACACCGGGGAGCTGTTTTTT.

The chain has TRBV19 and TRBJ2-5; TRBD2 is a possible D gene (6 bases). Looked up from germline, CDR1 is LNHDA and CDR2 is SQIVND (reference sequence). The CDR3 has 15 residues. Between the trimmed V and J ends, which lost 8 bases and 4 bases, there was a span of 20 bases. The CDR3 bases are TGTGCCAGTTCCCCAGGGACTGCTGAAAGAGAGACCCAGTACTTC. This encodes CASSPGTAERETQYF.

The rearrangement joins TRBV3-1 (or the pseudogene TRBV3-2) to TRBJ1-4; D remains unclear. V gave up 3 bases and J gave up 0 bases, with 8 bases separating them. CDR1 is LGHDT, CDR2 YNNKEL, per germline (reference sequence). The CDR3 has 15 amino acids. The CDR3 protein is CASSHSFATNEKLFF. CDR3 DNA sequence: TGTGCCAGCAGCCACAGTTTTGCAACTAATGAAAAACTGTTTTTT.

The genes are TRBV5-8 and TRBJ2-6; D call uncertain. The CDR3 has 16 amino acids. Germline V gives CDR1 SGHTS, CDR2 YDEGEE. V lost 3 bases to trimming and J lost 0 bases, with 10 bases between them. This chain's CDR3 is CASSSYRVSGANVLTF. The DNA of the CDR3 is TGTGCCAGCAGCTCCTATCGGGTCTCTGGGGCCAACGTCCTGACTTTC.

CDR3 coding DNA: TGCGCCAGCAGCTTAGGCAGGGGAAACACCATATATTTT. Residues: CASSLGRGNTIYF. The chain has TRBV5-1 and TRBJ1-3; no definite D call. The CDR3 extends over 13 amino acids. The germline V gene has CDR1 SGHRS and CDR2 YFSETQ. V lost 2 bases to trimming and J lost 4 bases, with 7 bases between them.

Comments on this clone: At the DNA level, this CDR3 is encoded by other sequences in the same sample as well. The gene calls are TRBV2 and TRBJ1-1; TRBD1 aligns across 7 bases. The CDR3 length is 13 residues. Germline CDR1 is SNHLY and CDR2 is FYNNEI. With V trimmed by 4 bases and J by 5 bases, 4 bases remained unmatched. CDR3 amino acids: CASSVQGRTEAFF. The CDR3, as DNA: TGTGCCAGCAGTGTACAGGGGCGAACTGAAGCTTTCTTT. Using reference TRBV2 and TRBJ1-1 for the parts outside the CDR3, the full variable domain is EPEVTQTPSHQVTQMGQEVILRCVPISNHLYFYWYRQILGQKVEFLVSFYNNEISEKSEIFDDQFSVERPDGSNFTLKIRSTKLEDSAMYFCASSVQGRTEAFFGQGTRLTVV.

This chain uses TRBV6-6 with TRBJ2-5, with 8 bases identical to TRBD2. CDR3 length: 12 amino acids. Trimming at V came to 6 bases and at J to 9 bases, leaving 6 bases not matched to a gene. Germline lookup yields CDR1 MNHNY and CDR2 SVGAGI (reference sequence). This CDR3 reads CASSLPGGAQYF. CDR3 nucleotides: TGTGCCAGCAGCTTACCGGGGGGGGCCCAGTACTTC.

V and J are TRBV6-2 or TRBV6-3 and TRBJ1-1; D is unclear. V lost 2 bases, J lost 6 bases, and 4 bases lay in between. The CDR3 is 11 amino acids. CDR1 and CDR2 from the germline V gene are MNHEY and SVGEGT. The DNA for the CDR3 is TGTGCCAGCAGTTACGTCTCTGAAGCTTTCTTT. Residues: CASSYVSEAFF.

The table lists this clone with a few counts. The chain uses TRBV5-4 and TRBJ1-2; 11 bases map to TRBD1. Trimming cost V 1 base and J 2 bases; bases outside gene matches: 7. Looked up from germline, CDR1 is SGHNT and CDR2 is YYREEE (reference sequence). The CDR3 totals 17 residues. The CDR3 loop reads CASSLPPGTGGNYGYTF. Written as DNA, the CDR3 is TGTGCCAGCAGCTTGCCACCCGGGACAGGGGGGAACTATGGCTACACCTTC.

This clone occurred once. This rearrangement joins TRBV7-9 to TRBJ1-1; D possibly corresponds to TRBD1 (5 bases). Germline assignment: CDR1 SEHNR and CDR2 FQNEAQ (reference sequence). The CDR3 contains 16 residues. The ends were cut back, 0 bases at V and 6 bases at J, with 17 bases in the middle. CDR3 sequence: CASSLAMGQGKSEAFF. Here the CDR3 DNA reads TGTGCCAGCAGCTTAGCGATGGGCCAGGGAAAGTCTGAAGCTTTCTTT.

The chain is built from TRBV19 and TRBJ2-1; TRBD1 matches 9 bases. Germline assignment: CDR1 LNHDA and CDR2 SQIVND (reference sequence). The V and J ends lost 3 bases and 9 bases, in that order; junction bases with no gene match: 9. CDR3 length: 15 amino acids. As DNA, the CDR3 is TGTGCCAGTAGTATCCAGACAGGGGGTTCGGGTGAGCAGTTCTTC. Amino acid sequence: CASSIQTGGSGEQFF.

The chain has TRBV19 and TRBJ1-1; TRBD1 is a possible D gene (6 bases). Germline V gene sequence: CDR1 LNHDA, CDR2 SQIVND (reference sequence). The ends were cut back, 7 bases at V and 2 bases at J, with 14 bases in the middle. CDR3 length equals 14 residues. This CDR3 is CASNSDSLNTEAFF. Written as DNA, the CDR3 is TGTGCCAGTAACTCGGACAGCCTTAACACTGAAGCTTTCTTT.

The CDR3 DNA reads as TGTGCCAGCAGCCAACAACTTATTACCGGGACTGCCTGGGAGACCCAGTACTTC. As protein: CASSQQLITGTAWETQYF. This chain uses TRBV4-2 with TRBJ2-5, with D possibly TRBD2 on 6 matching bases. The CDR3 is made up of 18 amino acids. The germline gives CDR1 LGHNA, CDR2 YNFKEQ. V lost 2 bases, J lost 5 bases, and 24 bases lay in between.

CDR3 nucleotide sequence: TGTGCCAGCAGCTGGGGACAGGGGGGGCTAGGGCAGTTCTTC. It codes for CASSWGQGGLGQFF. V is TRBV7-2 and J is TRBJ2-1, with 11 bases that match TRBD1. Germline V gene sequence: CDR1 SGHTA, CDR2 FQGNSA. The J segment lost 12 bases and the V segment lost 4 bases, leaving 8 bases of the junction unmatched. This CDR3 has 14 amino acids.

This clone occurred once. The chain is built from TRBV4-1 and TRBJ1-5, with D tentatively TRBD1 (6 bases). This CDR3 contains 17 residues. Trimming took off 0 bases at V and 1 base at J, with 13 bases between the two ends. Germline V CDR1 and CDR2: MGHRA, YSYEKL. The CDR3 loop is CASSQDRDTGSNQPQHF. DNA for the CDR3: TGCGCCAGCAGCCAAGACAGGGACACTGGGAGCAATCAGCCCCAGCATTTT.

The chain recombines TRBV19 with TRBJ1-1, with 7 bases lining up with TRBD1. Germline V gene data show CDR1 as LNHDA and CDR2 as SQIVND (reference sequence). The V and J ends lost 8 bases and 5 bases, in that order; junction bases with no gene match: 8. This CDR3 comprises 13 residues. The DNA for the CDR3 is TGTGCCAGTGGTGAAGGGGGCGCTACTGAAGCTTTCTTT. Translated: CASGEGGATEAFF.

The gene calls are TRBV7-2 and TRBJ1-2; 7 bases match TRBD1. The CDR3 length is 14 residues. V lost 4 bases to trimming and J lost 7 bases; unmatched junction nucleotides: 9. CDR1 is SGHTA, CDR2 FQGNSA, per germline. DNA for the CDR3: TGTGCCAGCAGCTCGGGACAGCTCTCTGGTGGCTACACCTTC. It is translated as CASSSGQLSGGYTF. Full variable domain (rest looked up from reference TRBV7-2 and TRBJ1-2): GAGVSQSPSNKVTEKGKDVELRCDPISGHTALYWYRQSLGQGLEFLIYFQGNSAPDKSGLPSDRFSAERTGGSVSTLTIQRTQQEDSAVYLCASSSGQLSGGYTFGSGTRLTVV.

The chain uses TRBV29-1 and TRBJ2-3; 9 bases fit TRBD1. CDR1 and CDR2 (germline): SQVTM, ANQGSEA. V shed 7 bases, J shed 6 bases, and the junction held 8 bases outside the gene matches. The length of the CDR3 is 13 residues. The chain's CDR3 is CSGDDRGSDTQYF. The CDR3 nucleotides are TGCAGCGGGGATGACAGGGGGTCGGATACGCAGTATTTT.

The genes are TRBV28 and TRBJ1-1, with no clear D. Germline lookup yields CDR1 MDHEN and CDR2 SYDVKM. V shed 7 bases and J shed 7 bases, with 13 bases lying between them. The CDR3 has 12 amino acids. For the CDR3, the DNA is TGTGCCAGCAATCAGATCCTCCGTGAAGCTTTCTTT. Translated, it gives CASNQILREAFF.

CDR3 amino acids: CASSLTTANTEAFF. CDR3 DNA: TGTGCCAGCAGCCTCACGACAGCCAACACTGAAGCTTTCTTT. The V and J genes are TRBV5-4 and TRBJ1-1, with D maybe TRBD1 (5 bases). The CDR3 covers 14 residues. Germline values: CDR1 SGHNT, CDR2 YYREEE (reference sequence). V shed 4 bases and J shed 2 bases, with 12 bases lying between them. Drawing the rest from reference TRBV5-4 and TRBJ1-1, the complete variable domain is ETGVTQSPTHLIKTRGQQVTLRCSSQSGHNTVSWYQQALGQGPQFIFQYYREEENGRGNFPPRFSGLQFPNYSSELNVNALELDDSALYLCASSLTTANTEAFFGQGTRLTVV.

The chain uses TRBV12-3 or TRBV12-4 and TRBJ1-2; D might be TRBD1 (5 bases). With 6 bases removed from V and 3 bases from J, the gap between germline ends came to 11 bases. This CDR3 spans 13 amino acids. CDR3 in amino acids: CASRKTAHYGYTF. The CDR3 region has the DNA TGTGCCAGCAGGAAGACAGCACACTATGGCTACACCTTC.

The chain recombines TRBV5-5 with TRBJ2-1; 13 bases match TRBD2. J gave up 3 bases and V 4 bases, and 4 bases lay outside the gene matches. Looked up from germline, CDR1 is SGHKS and CDR2 is YYEKEE (reference sequence). This CDR3 contains 16 residues. The CDR3, as DNA: TGTGCCAGCAGCCCCGGACTAGCGGGGGTCTACAATGAGCAGTTCTTC. Protein: CASSPGLAGVYNEQFF.

This clone is a singleton in its sample. This chain joins TRBV7-3 and TRBJ1-1; a weak D match, TRBD1 (5 bases). Germline values: CDR1 SGHTA, CDR2 FQGTGA. Between the trimmed V and J ends, which lost 4 bases and 1 base, there was a span of 7 bases. The CDR3 loop spans 13 amino acids. The CDR3 DNA reads as TGTGCCAGCAGCTCTGACAGGAACACTGAAGCTTTCTTT. It yields the protein CASSSDRNTEAFF.